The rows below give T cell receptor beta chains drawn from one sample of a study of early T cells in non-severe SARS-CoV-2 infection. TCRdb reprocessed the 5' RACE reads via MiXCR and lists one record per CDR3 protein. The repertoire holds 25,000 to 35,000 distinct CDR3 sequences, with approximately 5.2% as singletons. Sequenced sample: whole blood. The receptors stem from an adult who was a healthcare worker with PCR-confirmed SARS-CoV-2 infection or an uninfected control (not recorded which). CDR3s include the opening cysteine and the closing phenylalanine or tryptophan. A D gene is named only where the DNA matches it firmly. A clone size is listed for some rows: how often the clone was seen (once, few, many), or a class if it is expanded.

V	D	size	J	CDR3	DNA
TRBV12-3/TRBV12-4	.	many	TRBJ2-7	CASSDAGLEQYF	TGTGCCAGCAGTGACGCGGGACTCGAGCAGTACTTC
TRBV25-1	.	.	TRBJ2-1	CASRRGENEQFF	TGTGCCAGCAGGAGGGGCGAGAATGAGCAGTTCTTC
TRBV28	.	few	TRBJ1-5	CASSGGDQPQHF	TGTGCCAGCAGTGGGGGGGATCAGCCCCAGCATTTT
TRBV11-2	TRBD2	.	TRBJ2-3	CASSSGLASDTQYF	TGTGCCAGCAGCTCCGGACTAGCGTCAGATACGCAGTATTTT
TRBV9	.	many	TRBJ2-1	CASSAQSREQFF	TGTGCCAGCAGCGCCCAGAGCCGGGAGCAGTTCTTC
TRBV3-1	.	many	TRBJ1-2	CASSRVVDRGYGYTF	TGTGCCAGCAGCCGGGTGGTAGACCGTGGGTATGGCTACACCTTC
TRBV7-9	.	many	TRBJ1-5	CASSPLAGTKNQPQHF	TGTGCCAGCAGCCCGCTCGCCGGGACAAAGAATCAGCCCCAGCATTTT
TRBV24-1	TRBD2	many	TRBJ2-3	CATSDTSGAPSTDTQYF	TGTGCCACCAGTGATACTAGCGGGGCACCTAGCACAGATACGCAGTATTTT
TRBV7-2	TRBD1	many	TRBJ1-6	CASSPQGQGTLPLHF	TGTGCCAGCAGCCCGCAGGGACAGGGGACTCTCCCCCTCCACTTT
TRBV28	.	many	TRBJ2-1	CASSLSGLSYNEQFF	TGTGCCAGCAGTTTATCGGGGTTATCCTACAATGAGCAGTTCTTC
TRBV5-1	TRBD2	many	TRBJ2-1	CASSFGGRGDEQFF	TGCGCCAGCAGCTTTGGCGGGAGAGGTGATGAGCAGTTCTTC
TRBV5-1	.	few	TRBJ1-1	CASSLGVMNTEAFF	TGCGCCAGCAGCTTGGGAGTCATGAACACTGAAGCTTTCTTT
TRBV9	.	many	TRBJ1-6	CASSGLLYNSPLHF	TGTGCCAGCAGCGGCCTACTCTATAATTCACCCCTCCACTTT
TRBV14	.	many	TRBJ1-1	CASSRQMNTEAFF	TGTGCCAGCAGCCGACAGATGAACACTGAAGCTTTCTTT
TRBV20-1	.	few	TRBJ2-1	CSARGDGGSSYNEQFF	TGCAGTGCTAGAGGTGATGGGGGGAGCTCCTACAATGAGCAGTTCTTC
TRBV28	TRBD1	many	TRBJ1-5	CASRGQGYQPQHF	TGTGCCAGCCGGGGACAGGGCTATCAGCCCCAGCATTTT
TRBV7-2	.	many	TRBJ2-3	CASSPPRTWVGTDTQYF	TGTGCCAGCAGTCCCCCCCGCACGTGGGTAGGGACAGATACGCAGTATTTT
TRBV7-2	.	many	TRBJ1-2	CASSLAGSRDYGYTF	TGTGCCAGCAGCTTAGCAGGATCGAGGGACTATGGCTACACCTTC
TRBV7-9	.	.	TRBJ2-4	CASSTDGAKNIQYF	TGTGCCAGCAGTACGGACGGAGCCAAAAACATTCAGTACTTC
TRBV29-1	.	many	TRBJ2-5	CSVEAAGETQYF	TGCAGCGTTGAAGCGGCAGGGGAGACCCAGTACTTC
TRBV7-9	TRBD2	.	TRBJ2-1	CASSPWTSANEQFF	TGTGCCAGCAGCCCTTGGACTAGCGCCAATGAGCAGTTCTTC
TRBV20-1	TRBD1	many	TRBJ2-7	CSAPNRGTSYEQYF	TGCAGTGCTCCCAACAGGGGCACGAGCTACGAGCAGTACTTC
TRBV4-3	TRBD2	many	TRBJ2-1	CASSQENLAGGPYEQFF	TGCGCCAGCAGCCAAGAAAACCTAGCGGGAGGGCCATATGAGCAGTTCTTC
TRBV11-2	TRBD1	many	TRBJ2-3	CASSSSTGSTDTQYF	TGTGCCAGCAGCTCCTCGACAGGGAGCACAGATACGCAGTATTTT
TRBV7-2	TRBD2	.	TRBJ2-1	CASSSTGGRAYNEQFF	TGTGCCAGCAGCTCCACGGGCGGGAGGGCATACAATGAGCAGTTCTTC
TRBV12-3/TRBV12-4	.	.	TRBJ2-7	CASRGTGTGFYEQYF	TGTGCCAGCAGGGGGACCGGGACGGGATTCTACGAGCAGTACTTC
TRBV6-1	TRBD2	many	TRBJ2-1	CASSERPGTSVYNEQFF	TGTGCCAGCAGTGAAAGGCCCGGGACTAGCGTCTACAATGAGCAGTTCTTC
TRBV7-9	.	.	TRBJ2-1	CASSLYRGNEQFF	TGTGCCAGCAGCCTATATCGGGGGAATGAGCAGTTCTTC
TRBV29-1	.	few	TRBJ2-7	CSVRSDREGEQYF	TGCAGCGTCAGATCGGACAGGGAGGGCGAGCAGTACTTC
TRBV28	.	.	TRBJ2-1	CASSPPSSYNEQFF	TGTGCCAGCAGTCCCCCTAGCTCCTACAATGAGCAGTTCTTC
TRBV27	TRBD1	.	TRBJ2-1	CASTRDRGSDEQFF	TGTGCCAGCACCCGGGACAGGGGGTCGGATGAGCAGTTCTTC
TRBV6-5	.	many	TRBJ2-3	CASSFLRGVVGLSPAPQYF	TGTGCCAGCAGTTTCCTCCGAGGGGTGGTCGGATTATCCCCCGCGCCGCAGTATTTT
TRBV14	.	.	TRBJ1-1	CASSQGPFRGRGTEAFF	TGTGCCAGCAGCCAAGGTCCCTTCAGGGGACGGGGCACTGAAGCTTTCTTT